This TCR beta chain was recorded in a study of CD8 T cells in ankylosing spondylitis. This clonotype was counted between two and nine times. Preparation of TCR beta libraries was done by quantitative 5'-RACE with molecular barcodes. MiXCR, run by TCRdb on the 5' RACE reads, gives a single entry per CDR3 protein. This sample carries some 220,000 distinct CDR3 sequences, over 9.5% of them seen once, and the ten largest clones take 2% to 3%. The TCR sequence derives from a male donor with ankylosing spondylitis or in good health (not recorded which). Sample: blood, either unsorted or a sorted T cell fraction (not recorded which).

This CDR3 is CASSPSGSSTDTQYF. Written as DNA, the CDR3 is TGTGCCAGCAGCCCTTCTGGTTCTAGCACAGATACGCAGTATTTT. The rearrangement joins TRBV7-9 to TRBJ2-3; D gene uncertain. The germline V gene has CDR1 SEHNR and CDR2 FQNEAQ (reference sequence). V lost 5 bases, J lost 0 bases, and 12 bases lay in between. The CDR3 extends over 15 amino acids.